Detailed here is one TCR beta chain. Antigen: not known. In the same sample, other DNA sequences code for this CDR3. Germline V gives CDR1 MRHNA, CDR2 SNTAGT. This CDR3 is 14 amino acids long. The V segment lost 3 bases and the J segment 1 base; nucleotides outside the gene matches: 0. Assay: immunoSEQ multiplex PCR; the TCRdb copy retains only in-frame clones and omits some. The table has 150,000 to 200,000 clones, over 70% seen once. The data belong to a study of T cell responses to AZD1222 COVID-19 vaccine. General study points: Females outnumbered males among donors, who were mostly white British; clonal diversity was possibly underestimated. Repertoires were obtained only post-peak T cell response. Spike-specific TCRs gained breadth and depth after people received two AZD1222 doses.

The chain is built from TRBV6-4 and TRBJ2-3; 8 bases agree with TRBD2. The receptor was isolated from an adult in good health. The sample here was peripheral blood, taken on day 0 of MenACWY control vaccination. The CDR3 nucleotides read TGTGCCAGCAGTGAGCGGGGGGGCACAGATACGCAGTATTTT. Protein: CASSERGGTDTQYF.